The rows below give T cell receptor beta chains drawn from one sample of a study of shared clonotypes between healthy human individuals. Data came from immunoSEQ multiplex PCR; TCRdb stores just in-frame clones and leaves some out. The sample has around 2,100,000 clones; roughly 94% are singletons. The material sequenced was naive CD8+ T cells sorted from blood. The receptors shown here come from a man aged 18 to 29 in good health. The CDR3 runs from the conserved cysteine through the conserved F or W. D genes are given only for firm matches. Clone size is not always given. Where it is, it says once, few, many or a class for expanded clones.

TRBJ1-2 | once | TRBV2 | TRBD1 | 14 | TGTGCCAGCAGTCCGACAGGGCCCTCGGATGGCTACACCTTC | CASSPTGPSDGYTF
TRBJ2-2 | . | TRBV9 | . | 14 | TGTGCCAGCAGCTTTAGTATGGGGGCCGGGGAGCTGTTTTTT | CASSFSMGAGELFF
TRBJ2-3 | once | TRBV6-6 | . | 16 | TGTGCCAGCAGTTACTCCTCTTTCGGCGGCACAGATACGCAGTATTTT | CASSYSSFGGTDTQYF
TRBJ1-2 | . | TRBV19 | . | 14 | TGTGCCAGTAGTATAGGGCAGGGTCTCTATGGCTACACCTTC | CASSIGQGLYGYTF
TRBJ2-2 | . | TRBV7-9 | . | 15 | TGTGCCAGCAGCCCAACTGCGGGGTACACCGGGGAGCTGTTTTTT | CASSPTAGYTGELFF
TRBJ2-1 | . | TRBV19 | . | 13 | TGTGCCAGTAGTATAGCGGGCTACAATGAGCAGTTCTTC | CASSIAGYNEQFF
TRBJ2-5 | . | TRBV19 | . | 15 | TGTGCCACAAAACCGGGGCGGCTTTACCAAGAGACCCAGTACTTC | CATKPGRLYQETQYF
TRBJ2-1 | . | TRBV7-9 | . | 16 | TGTGCCAGCAGCTCCCGGCGGGTCCCCGAATACAATGAGCAGTTCTTC | CASSSRRVPEYNEQFF
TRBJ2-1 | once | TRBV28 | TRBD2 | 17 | TGTGCCAGCAGTTTTGTACTAGCGGATCTAACCTACAATGAGCAGTTCTTC | CASSFVLADLTYNEQFF
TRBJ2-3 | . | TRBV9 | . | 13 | TGTGCCAGCAGCGTAGAGGAGCTGGATACGCAGTATTTT | CASSVEELDTQYF
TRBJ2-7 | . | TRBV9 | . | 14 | TGTGCCAGCAGCGTAGGGGTCATGACCTACGAGCAGTACTTC | CASSVGVMTYEQYF
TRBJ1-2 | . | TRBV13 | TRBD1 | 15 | TGTGCCAGCAGCCCGAGGGACAGGGTATATGATGGCTACACCTTC | CASSPRDRVYDGYTF
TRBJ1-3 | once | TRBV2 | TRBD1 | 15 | TGTGCCAGCAGAGATACAGGGGGGTCTGGAAACACCATATATTTT | CASRDTGGSGNTIYF
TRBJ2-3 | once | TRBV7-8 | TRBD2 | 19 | TGTGCCAGCAGCTTAACGGCTAGCGGGTATAGTAGAGGAACAGATACGCAGTATTTT | CASSLTASGYSRGTDTQYF
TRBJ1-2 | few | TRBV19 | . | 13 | TGTGCCAGTAGTATAGACCCCGGGGATCGGCTCACCTTC | CASSIDPGDRLTF
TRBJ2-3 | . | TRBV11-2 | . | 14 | TGTGCCAGCAGCTTAGTAGGGAGCACAGATACGCAGTATTTT | CASSLVGSTDTQYF
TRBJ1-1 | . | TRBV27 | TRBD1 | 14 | TGTGCCAGCAGTTCCCGACAGGGGTACACTGAAGCTTTCTTT | CASSSRQGYTEAFF
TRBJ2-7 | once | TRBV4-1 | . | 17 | TGCGCCAGCAGCCAGACCCCTCGGGGGCCGGGGGGATACGAGCAGTACTTC | CASSQTPRGPGGYEQYF
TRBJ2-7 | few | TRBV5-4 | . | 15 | TGTGCCAGCAGCTTGGGACAGGGAGGGTCCTACGAGCAGTACTTC | CASSLGQGGSYEQYF
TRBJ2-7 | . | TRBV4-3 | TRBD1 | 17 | TGCGCCAGCAGCCAAGATAGCGCGGGACAGGGTTCCTACGAGCAGTACTTC | CASSQDSAGQGSYEQYF
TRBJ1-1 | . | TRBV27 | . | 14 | TGTGCCAGCACCTCAGGGGTTATGGGCACTGAAGCTTTCTTT | CASTSGVMGTEAFF
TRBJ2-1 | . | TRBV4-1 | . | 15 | TGCGCCAGCAGCCTGGCGTCAGGGATGGGCAATGAGCAGTTCTTC | CASSLASGMGNEQFF
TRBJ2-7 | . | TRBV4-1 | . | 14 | TGCGCCAGCAGCCAACCAGGGGAAACCTACGAGCAGTACTTC | CASSQPGETYEQYF
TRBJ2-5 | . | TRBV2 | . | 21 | TGTGCCAGCAGTGTCTTTTGGAAGGCTCCGGACGATCAAGTCGGGCCAGAGACCCAGTACTTC | CASSVFWKAPDDQVGPETQYF
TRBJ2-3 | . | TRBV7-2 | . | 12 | TGTGCCAGCAGCCTTGTGGCAGATACGCAGTATTTT | CASSLVADTQYF
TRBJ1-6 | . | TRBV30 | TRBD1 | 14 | TGTGCCTGGGGGACAGAAAACTATAATTCACCCCTCCACTTT | CAWGTENYNSPLHF
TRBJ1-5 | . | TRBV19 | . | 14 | TGTGCCAGTACTAACAGGGATTGGGGTCAGCCCCAGCATTTT | CASTNRDWGQPQHF
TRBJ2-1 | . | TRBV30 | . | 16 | TGTGCCTGGAGTGTAGCCCGGGGTCGAGCCTACAATGAGCAGTTCTTC | CAWSVARGRAYNEQFF
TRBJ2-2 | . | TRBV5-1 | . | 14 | TGCGCCAGCACCCTGGATTACATCACCGGGGAGCTGTTTTTT | CASTLDYITGELFF
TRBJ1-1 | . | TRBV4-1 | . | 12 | TGCGCCAGCAGCCAATTAGGCACTGAAGCTTTCTTT | CASSQLGTEAFF
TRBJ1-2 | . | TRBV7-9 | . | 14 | TGTGCCAGCAGCTTAGATGGGGATAACTATGGCTACACCTTC | CASSLDGDNYGYTF